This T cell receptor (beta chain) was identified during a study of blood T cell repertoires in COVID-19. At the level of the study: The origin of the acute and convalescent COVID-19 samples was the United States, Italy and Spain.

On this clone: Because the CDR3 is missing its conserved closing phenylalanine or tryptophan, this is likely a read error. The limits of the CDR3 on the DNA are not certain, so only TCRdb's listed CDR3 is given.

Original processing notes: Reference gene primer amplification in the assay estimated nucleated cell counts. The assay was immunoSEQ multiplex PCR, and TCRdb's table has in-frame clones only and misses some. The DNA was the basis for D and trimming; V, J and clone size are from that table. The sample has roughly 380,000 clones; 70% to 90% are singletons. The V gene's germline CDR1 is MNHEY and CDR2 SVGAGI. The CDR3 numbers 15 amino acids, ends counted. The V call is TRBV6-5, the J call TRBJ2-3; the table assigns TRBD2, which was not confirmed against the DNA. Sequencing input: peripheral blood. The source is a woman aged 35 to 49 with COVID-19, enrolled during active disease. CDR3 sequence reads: CASSYRASGSHSVSL.